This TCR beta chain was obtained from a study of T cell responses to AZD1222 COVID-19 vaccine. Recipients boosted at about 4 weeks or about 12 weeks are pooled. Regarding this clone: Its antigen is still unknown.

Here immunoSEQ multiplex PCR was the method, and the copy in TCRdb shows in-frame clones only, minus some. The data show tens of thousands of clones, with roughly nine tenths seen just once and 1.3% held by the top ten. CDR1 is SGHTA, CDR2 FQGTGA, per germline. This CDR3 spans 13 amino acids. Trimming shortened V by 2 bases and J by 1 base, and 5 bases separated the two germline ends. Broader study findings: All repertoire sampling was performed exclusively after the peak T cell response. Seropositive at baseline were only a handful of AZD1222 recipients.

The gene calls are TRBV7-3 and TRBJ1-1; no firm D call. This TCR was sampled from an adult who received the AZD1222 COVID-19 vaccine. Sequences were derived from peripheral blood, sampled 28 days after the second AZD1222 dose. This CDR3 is CASSLDQNTEAFF. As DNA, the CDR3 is TGTGCCAGCAGCTTAGATCAGAACACTGAAGCTTTCTTT.